Below are 29 T cell receptor beta chains sequenced from a single sample in a study of technical replicates of blood from several donors. The data were produced by immunoSEQ multiplex PCR, yet TCRdb's version contains in-frame clones alone and is incomplete. This sample has 55,000 to 75,000 clones, with over 80% found just once. The sample comprised T cells isolated from PBMCs. These receptors originate from a human donor in good health.

V and J are TRBV6-1 and TRBJ2-1; the D gene is possibly TRBD1 (5 bases). The germline gives CDR1 MNHNS, CDR2 SASEGT. With 4 bases removed from V and 9 bases from J, the gap between germline ends came to 10 bases. CDR3 length: 12 residues. The CDR3 region has the DNA TGTGCCAGCAGTGGACAGTCGGTTGAGCAGTTCTTC. It specifies CASSGQSVEQFF.

Concerning this clone itself: This sample also contains other DNA sequences that code for the same CDR3. V usage is TRBV5-1 and J usage is TRBJ1-5; 8 nucleotides line up with TRBD1. Germline values: CDR1 SGHRS, CDR2 YFSETQ. J was trimmed by 5 bases and V by 4 bases; bases with no gene match: 5. The CDR3 totals 14 residues. CDR3: CASSIGQGDQPQHF. CDR3 bases: TGCGCCAGCAGCATAGGACAGGGAGATCAGCCCCAGCATTTT.

This clone was counted a single time. V is TRBV9 and J is TRBJ2-3, with a weak D call TRBD1 (6 bases). The CDR3 sequence is 15 residues long. Trimming pared 3 bases from V and 2 bases from J, leaving 13 bases between. The germline V gene has CDR1 SGDLS and CDR2 YYNGEE. The CDR3 spells CASSATGHNTDTQYF. CDR3 sequence (DNA): TGTGCCAGCAGCGCCACGGGACACAACACAGATACGCAGTATTTT.

The chain links TRBV19 to TRBJ1-1; tentatively, D is TRBD1 (6 bases). The CDR3 runs to 14 residues. Trimming left V 6 bases short and J 5 bases short, with 16 bases between. Germline V gene data show CDR1 as LNHDA and CDR2 as SQIVND (reference sequence). The DNA of the CDR3 is TGTGCCAGTAGACAGACAGGACGGGAAACTGAAGCTTTCTTT. This sequence encodes CASRQTGRETEAFF.

The chain couples TRBV19 to TRBJ1-2; no clear D gene. Trimming shortened V by 4 bases and J by 0 bases, and 12 bases separated the two germline ends. Germline CDR1 LNHDA, CDR2 SQIVND (reference sequence). This CDR3 comprises 15 residues. DNA of the CDR3: TGTGCCAGTAGTAGGGCCGCCTTGTCTAACTATGGCTACACCTTC. Protein sequence: CASSRAALSNYGYTF. The full variable domain, completed using reference TRBV19 and TRBJ1-2, is DGGITQSPKYLFRKEGQNVTLSCEQNLNHDAMYWYRQDPGQGLRLIYYSQIVNDFQKGDIAEGYSVSREKKESFPLTVTSAQKNPTAFYLCASSRAALSNYGYTFGSGTRLTVV.

The chain links TRBV19 to TRBJ2-1; perhaps TRBD2 as D (6 bases). Germline V lookup: CDR1 LNHDA, CDR2 SQIVND (reference sequence). Trimming cost V 4 bases and J 2 bases, with 9 bases left between them. This CDR3 is built from 14 residues. The chain's CDR3 is CASSSGNPYNEQFF. CDR3 nucleotide sequence: TGTGCCAGTAGTAGCGGGAATCCCTACAATGAGCAGTTCTTC.

The genes are TRBV19 and TRBJ1-2, with 9 bases lining up with TRBD1. CDR1 LNHDA and CDR2 SQIVND come from the germline V gene (reference sequence). The ends lost 7 bases at V and 7 bases at J; junction bases unmatched: 10. CDR3 length: 14 residues. CDR3 region: CASMGQGASSGYTF. CDR3 in DNA: TGTGCCAGTATGGGACAGGGAGCTTCTAGTGGCTACACCTTC.

The chain combines TRBV30 with TRBJ1-2; TRBD1 agrees at 7 bases. The germline V gene has CDR1 GTSNPN and CDR2 SVGIG (reference sequence). The CDR3 totals 14 residues. The trim removed 5 bases at V and 8 bases at J, leaving 14 bases unmatched. CDR3 region: CAWELGTVLSGYTF. For the CDR3, the DNA is TGTGCCTGGGAACTAGGGACAGTCTTATCGGGCTACACCTTC.

The chain recombines TRBV4-2 with TRBJ2-1; D is possibly TRBD2 (7 bases). The CDR3 has 16 residues. Germline CDR1 is LGHNA and CDR2 is YNFKEQ. Trimming left V 4 bases short and J 7 bases short, with 20 bases between. This CDR3 is CASSLWGLAEENEQFF. As DNA, the CDR3 is TGTGCCAGCAGCCTTTGGGGGCTAGCGGAGGAGAATGAGCAGTTCTTC.

This clone showed up just once. V and J are TRBV27 and TRBJ2-5; 8 bases align to TRBD2. Germline V lookup: CDR1 MNHEY, CDR2 SMNVEV (reference sequence). The ends lost 6 bases at V and 4 bases at J; junction bases unmatched: 4. The CDR3 length is 13 residues. Here the CDR3 reads CASSVGLGETQYF. The CDR3 nucleotides are TGTGCCAGCAGCGTGGGACTAGGAGAGACCCAGTACTTC.

The CDR3: CASSESRGEPQHF. CDR3 nucleotides: TGTGCCAGCAGTGAAAGCAGGGGTGAGCCCCAGCATTTT. The chain links TRBV6-4 to TRBJ1-5; the D gene is possibly TRBD1 (6 bases). Trimming took 3 bases from V and 8 from J, leaving 11 bases between them. Germline lookup yields CDR1 MRHNA and CDR2 SNTAGT. The CDR3 is 13 amino acids.

The V call is TRBV6-1, the J call TRBJ1-2; D call uncertain. Germline CDR1 reads MNHNS; CDR2 reads SASEGT. Trimming pared 3 bases from V and 1 base from J, leaving 21 bases between. The CDR3 length is 18 residues. CDR3 bases: TGTGCCAGCAGTGACCGGACGGAGGTGGCTTTTGGTAACTATGGCTACACCTTC. Residues: CASSDRTEVAFGNYGYTF.

The rearrangement uses TRBV5-1 and TRBJ1-2; D ambiguous. With 0 bases removed from V and 3 bases from J, the gap between germline ends came to 9 bases. The CDR3 extends over 14 amino acids. Germline CDR1 SGHRS, CDR2 YFSETQ. Here the CDR3 reads CASSLGGDHYGYTF. The CDR3 nucleotides are TGCGCCAGCAGCTTGGGGGGAGACCACTATGGCTACACCTTC.

This chain joins TRBV11-2 and TRBJ2-5; 10 bases map to TRBD2. The trim removed 1 base at V and 5 bases at J, leaving 7 bases unmatched. The germline V gene encodes CDR1 SGHAT and CDR2 FQNNGV. The CDR3 is 16 amino acids. Here the CDR3 reads CASSLGQREGGETQYF. CDR3 DNA sequence: TGTGCCAGCAGCTTAGGCCAGCGGGAGGGCGGGGAGACCCAGTACTTC.

There are a few counts of this clone. The V and J genes are TRBV4-3 and TRBJ1-5; a weak D match, TRBD1 (5 bases). Germline lookup yields CDR1 LGHNA and CDR2 YSLEER. V lost 0 bases and J 3 bases, leaving 12 bases between the germline ends. The CDR3 runs 16 residues. CDR3 in DNA: TGCGCCAGCAGCCAAGAGCGGGGACTTAACAATCAGCCCCAGCATTTT. Its translation is CASSQERGLNNQPQHF.

In the case of this clone: Its ends do not fully match the called genes, so a read error is possible. J is TRBJ1-1 and V is TRBV19, with 10 bases identical to TRBD1. The CDR3 runs to 16 residues. Per the germline V gene, CDR1 is LNHDA and CDR2 is SQIVND (reference sequence). The CDR3: CASYHPGQGMNPEAFF. For the CDR3, the DNA is TGTGCCAGTTACCATCCGGGACAGGGGATGAACCCTGAAGCTTTCTTT.

The sample holds one count of this clone. The chain links TRBV2 to TRBJ1-1; D not certain. Germline CDR1 SNHLY, CDR2 FYNNEI. This CDR3 is 11 amino acids long. V gave up 7 bases and J gave up 7 bases, with 10 bases separating them. As DNA, the CDR3 is TGTGCCAGCACCCGCCTATATGAAGCTTTCTTT. It specifies CASTRLYEAFF.

The V gene is TRBV11-2, the J gene TRBJ1-5, with D hard to call. Germline CDR1 is SGHAT and CDR2 is FQNNGV. Trimming took off 0 bases at V and 1 base at J, with 10 bases between the two ends. The CDR3 length is 16 residues. CDR3 sequence (DNA): TGTGCCAGCAGCTTAGATACTCGGGGAAGCAATCAGCCCCAGCATTTT. Protein: CASSLDTRGSNQPQHF.

The chain uses TRBV6-5 and TRBJ2-7; 8 nucleotides agree with TRBD2. Germline lookup yields CDR1 MNHEY and CDR2 SVGAGI. The CDR3 covers 14 residues. V gave up 0 bases and J gave up 6 bases; unmatched junction bases: 4. CDR3 coding DNA: TGTGCCAGCAGTTACTCTAGCGGGGTTGTCGAGCAGTACTTC. Translating gives CASSYSSGVVEQYF.

The J gene is TRBJ1-1, the V gene TRBV30; D is unresolved. From germline, CDR1 is GTSNPN and CDR2 SVGIG (reference sequence). This CDR3 spans 12 amino acids. Trimming took off 3 bases at V and 1 base at J, with 6 bases between the two ends. The CDR3 spells CAWRGENTEAFF. Written as DNA, the CDR3 is TGTGCCTGGAGGGGCGAGAACACTGAAGCTTTCTTT.

This chain uses TRBV25-1 with TRBJ2-2; TRBD1 matches at 9 bases. V was pared by 8 bases and J by 7 bases, with 14 bases of the junction left unmatched. Germline CDR1 is MGHDK and CDR2 is SYGVNS. The CDR3 covers 16 residues. The CDR3 protein is CASGRDRVFGGGELFF. In DNA form, the CDR3 reads TGTGCCAGCGGCCGGGACAGGGTGTTCGGGGGCGGGGAGCTGTTTTTT.

CDR3 DNA: TGTGCCACCAGCAGAGAACACACCTACGAGCAGTACTTC. Protein: CATSREHTYEQYF. The chain employs TRBV15 and TRBJ2-7; D unclear. CDR1 and CDR2 (germline): LNHNV, YYDKDF (reference sequence). This CDR3 spans 13 amino acids. The V end was cut by 0 bases, the J end by 2 bases, with 5 bases between.

The chain carries TRBV5-6 and TRBJ2-3; D not resolved. The germline CDR1 and CDR2 sequences are SGHDT and YYEEEE. CDR3 length equals 12 residues. Deletions cut 8 bases from V and 0 bases from J, with 7 bases between. CDR3 sequence reads: CASQASTDTQYF. As DNA, the CDR3 is TGTGCCAGTCAGGCTAGCACAGATACGCAGTATTTT.

The chain uses TRBV19 and TRBJ2-3; D might be TRBD1 (5 bases). Germline loops: CDR1 LNHDA, CDR2 SQIVND (reference sequence). V was trimmed by 2 bases and J by 6 bases, leaving 9 bases between them. This CDR3 comprises 13 residues. The CDR3 spells CASSIKTADTQYF. Here the CDR3 DNA reads TGTGCCAGTAGTATAAAGACAGCCGATACGCAGTATTTT.

The chain combines TRBV7-9 with TRBJ2-7, with 9 bases aligning to TRBD1. This CDR3 has 16 residues. Germline trimming cut 4 bases from V and 2 bases from J; bases unmatched to any gene: 9. Germline V CDR1 and CDR2: SEHNR, FQNEAQ (reference sequence). The CDR3 region is CASSSFTGGLAYEQYF. DNA for the CDR3: TGTGCCAGCAGCTCCTTTACAGGGGGCCTTGCCTACGAGCAGTACTTC.

The chain recombines TRBV6-6 with TRBJ2-3; tentative D call: TRBD1 (6 bases). Per germline, CDR1 MNHNY and CDR2 SVGAGI (reference sequence). V was clipped by 5 bases and J by 4 bases, with 10 bases between them. The CDR3 runs to 13 residues. The CDR3: CASSMRQADTQYF. The CDR3 bases are TGTGCCAGCAGTATGCGACAGGCAGATACGCAGTATTTT.

J is TRBJ2-1 and V is TRBV11-2; 9 bases align to TRBD1. J lost 15 bases, V lost 2 bases, and 8 bases had no gene match. The CDR3 spans 13 residues. Germline V lookup: CDR1 SGHAT, CDR2 FQNNGV. This chain's CDR3 is CASSLFRDRDLFF. The CDR3 nucleotides are TGTGCCAGCAGCTTATTCCGGGACAGGGATCTGTTCTTC.

This clone was seen more than once but under ten times. The rearrangement uses TRBV6-6 and TRBJ1-2; 9 bases agree with TRBD1. The CDR3 is made up of 16 amino acids. Germline V gene lookup returns CDR1 MNHNY and CDR2 SVGAGI (reference sequence). V gave up 8 bases and J gave up 0 bases; unmatched junction bases: 10. The CDR3 nucleotides read TGTGCCAGCGATCACAGGGGGCGTAAGGCTAACTATGGCTACACCTTC. Encoded protein: CASDHRGRKANYGYTF.

The genes are TRBV30 and TRBJ2-7, with a possible D match to TRBD2 (5 bases). Per germline, CDR1 GTSNPN and CDR2 SVGIG (reference sequence). The CDR3 sequence is 14 residues long. V was pared by 5 bases and J by 2 bases, with 16 bases between. For the CDR3, the DNA is TGTGCCTGGGTCCGGACTGGCGAGCCCTACGAGCAGTACTTC. Translation gives CAWVRTGEPYEQYF. Full variable domain (missing parts from reference TRBV30 and TRBJ2-7): SQTIHQWPATLVQPVGSPLSLECTVEGTSNPNLYWYRQAAGRGLQLLFYSVGIGQISSEVPQNLSASRPQDRQFILSSKKLLLSDSGFYLCAWVRTGEPYEQYFGPGTRLTVT.